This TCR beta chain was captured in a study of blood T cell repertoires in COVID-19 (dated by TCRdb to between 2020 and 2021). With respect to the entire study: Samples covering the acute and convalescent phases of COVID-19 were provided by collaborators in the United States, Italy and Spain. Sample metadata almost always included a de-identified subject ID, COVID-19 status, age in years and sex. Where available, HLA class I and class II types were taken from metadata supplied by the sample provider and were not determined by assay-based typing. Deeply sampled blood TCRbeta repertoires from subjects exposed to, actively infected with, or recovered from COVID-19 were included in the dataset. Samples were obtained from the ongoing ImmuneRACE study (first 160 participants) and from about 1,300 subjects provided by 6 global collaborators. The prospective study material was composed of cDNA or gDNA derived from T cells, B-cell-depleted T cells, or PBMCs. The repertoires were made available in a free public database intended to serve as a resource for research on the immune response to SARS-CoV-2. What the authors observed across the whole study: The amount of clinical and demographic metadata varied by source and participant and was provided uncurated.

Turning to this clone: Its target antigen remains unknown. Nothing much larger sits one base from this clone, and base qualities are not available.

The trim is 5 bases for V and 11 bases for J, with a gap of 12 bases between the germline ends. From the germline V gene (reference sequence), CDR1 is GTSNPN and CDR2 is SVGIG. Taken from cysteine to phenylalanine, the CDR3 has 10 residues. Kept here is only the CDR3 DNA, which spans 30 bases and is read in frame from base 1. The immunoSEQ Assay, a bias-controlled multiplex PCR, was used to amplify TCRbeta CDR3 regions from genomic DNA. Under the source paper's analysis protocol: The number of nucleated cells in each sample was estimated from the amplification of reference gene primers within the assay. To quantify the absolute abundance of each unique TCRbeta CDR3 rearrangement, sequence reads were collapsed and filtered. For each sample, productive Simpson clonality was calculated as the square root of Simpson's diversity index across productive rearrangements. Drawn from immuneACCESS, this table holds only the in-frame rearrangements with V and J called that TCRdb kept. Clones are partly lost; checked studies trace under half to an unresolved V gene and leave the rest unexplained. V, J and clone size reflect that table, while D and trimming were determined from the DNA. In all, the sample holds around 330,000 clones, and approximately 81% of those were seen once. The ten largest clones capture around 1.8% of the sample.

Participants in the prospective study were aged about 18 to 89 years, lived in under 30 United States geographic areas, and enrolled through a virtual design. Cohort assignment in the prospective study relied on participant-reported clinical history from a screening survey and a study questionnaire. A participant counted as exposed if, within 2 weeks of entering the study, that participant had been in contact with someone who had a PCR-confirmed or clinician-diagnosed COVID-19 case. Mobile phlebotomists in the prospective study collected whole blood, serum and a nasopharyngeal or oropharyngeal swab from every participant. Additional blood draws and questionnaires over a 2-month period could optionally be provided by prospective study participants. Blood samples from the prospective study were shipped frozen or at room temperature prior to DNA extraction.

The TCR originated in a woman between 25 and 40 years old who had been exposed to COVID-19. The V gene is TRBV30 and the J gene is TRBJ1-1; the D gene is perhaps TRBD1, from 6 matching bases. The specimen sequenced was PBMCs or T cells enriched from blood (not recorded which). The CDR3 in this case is CAWWGRGAFF. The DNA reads TGTGCCTGGTGGGGGCGCGGGGCTTTCTTT.